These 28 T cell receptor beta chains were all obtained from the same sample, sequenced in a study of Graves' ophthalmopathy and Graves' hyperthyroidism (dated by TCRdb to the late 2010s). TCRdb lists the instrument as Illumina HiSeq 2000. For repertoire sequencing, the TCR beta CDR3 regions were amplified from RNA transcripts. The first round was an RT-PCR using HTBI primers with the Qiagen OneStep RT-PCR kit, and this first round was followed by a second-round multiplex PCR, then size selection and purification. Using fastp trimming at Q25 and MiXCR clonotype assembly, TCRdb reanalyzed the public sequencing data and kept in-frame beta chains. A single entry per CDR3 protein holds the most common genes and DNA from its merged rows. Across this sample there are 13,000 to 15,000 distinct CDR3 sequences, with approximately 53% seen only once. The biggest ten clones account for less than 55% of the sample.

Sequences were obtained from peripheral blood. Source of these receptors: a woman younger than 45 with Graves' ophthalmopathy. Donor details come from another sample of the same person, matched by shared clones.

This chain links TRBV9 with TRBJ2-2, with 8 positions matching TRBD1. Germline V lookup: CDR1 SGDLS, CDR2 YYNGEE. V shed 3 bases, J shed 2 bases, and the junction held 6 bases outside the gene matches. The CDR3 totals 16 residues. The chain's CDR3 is CASSGNRGKNTGELFF. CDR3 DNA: TGTGCCAGCAGCGGCAACAGGGGGAAAAACACCGGGGAGCTGTTTTTT.

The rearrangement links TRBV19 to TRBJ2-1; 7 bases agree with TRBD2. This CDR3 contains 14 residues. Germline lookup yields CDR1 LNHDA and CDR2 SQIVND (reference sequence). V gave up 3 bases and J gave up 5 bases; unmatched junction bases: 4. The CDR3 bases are TGTGCCAGTAGTATCCTAGCGGAAAACAATGAGCAGTTCTTC. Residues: CASSILAENNEQFF.

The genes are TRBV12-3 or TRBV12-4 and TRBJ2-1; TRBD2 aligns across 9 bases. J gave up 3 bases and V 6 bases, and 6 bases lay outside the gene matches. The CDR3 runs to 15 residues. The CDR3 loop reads CASRTGTSSYNEQFF. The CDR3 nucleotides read TGTGCCAGCAGAACCGGGACTAGCAGCTACAATGAGCAGTTCTTC.

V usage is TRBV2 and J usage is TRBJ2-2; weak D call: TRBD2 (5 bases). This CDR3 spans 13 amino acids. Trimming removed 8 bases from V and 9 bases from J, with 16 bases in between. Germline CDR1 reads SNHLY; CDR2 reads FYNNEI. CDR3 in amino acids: CASWGEQHRELFF. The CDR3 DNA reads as TGTGCCAGCTGGGGAGAACAGCACCGGGAGCTGTTTTTT.

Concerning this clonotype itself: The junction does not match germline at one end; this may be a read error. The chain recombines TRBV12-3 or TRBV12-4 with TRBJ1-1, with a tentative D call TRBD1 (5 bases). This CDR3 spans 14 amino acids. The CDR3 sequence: CTSSFFSGGTEAFF. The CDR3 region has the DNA TGTACCAGCAGTTTCTTCTCTGGGGGCACTGAAGCTTTCTTT.

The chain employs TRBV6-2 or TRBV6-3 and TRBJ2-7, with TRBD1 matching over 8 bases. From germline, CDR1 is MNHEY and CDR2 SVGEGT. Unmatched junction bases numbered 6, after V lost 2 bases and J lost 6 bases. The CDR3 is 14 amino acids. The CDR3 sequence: CASSYRTGLIEQYF. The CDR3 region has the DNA TGTGCCAGCAGTTACAGGACAGGGCTTATCGAGCAGTACTTC.

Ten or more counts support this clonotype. The DNA for the CDR3 is TGTGCCAGCAGCTTATCTAGCTTCCAAGAGACCCAGTACTTC. Protein sequence: CASSLSSFQETQYF. The chain recombines TRBV7-6 with TRBJ2-5; possibly TRBD2 for D (5 bases). CDR3 length equals 14 residues. Trimming left V 2 bases short and J 1 base short, with 8 bases between. The germline V gene encodes CDR1 SGHVS and CDR2 FNYEAQ.

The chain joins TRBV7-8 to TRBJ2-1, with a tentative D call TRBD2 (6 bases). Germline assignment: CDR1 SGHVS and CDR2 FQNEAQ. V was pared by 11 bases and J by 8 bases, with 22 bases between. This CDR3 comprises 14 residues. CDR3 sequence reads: CASGDRSGRHEQFF. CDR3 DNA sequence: TGTGCCTCGGGGGACCGCTCTGGGCGGCATGAGCAGTTCTTC.

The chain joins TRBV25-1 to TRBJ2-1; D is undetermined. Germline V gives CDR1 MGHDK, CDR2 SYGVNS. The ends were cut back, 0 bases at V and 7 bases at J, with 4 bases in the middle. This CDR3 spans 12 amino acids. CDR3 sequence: CASSEYLNEQFF. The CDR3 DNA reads TGTGCCAGCAGTGAATACCTAAATGAGCAGTTCTTC.

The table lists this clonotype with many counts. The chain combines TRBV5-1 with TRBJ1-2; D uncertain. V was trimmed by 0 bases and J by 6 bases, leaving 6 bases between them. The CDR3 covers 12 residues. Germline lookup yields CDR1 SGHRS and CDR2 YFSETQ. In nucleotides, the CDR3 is TGCGCCAGCAGCTTGGATTGGGATGGCTACACCTTC. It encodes CASSLDWDGYTF. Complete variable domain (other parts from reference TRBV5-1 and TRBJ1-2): KAGVTQTPRYLIKTRGQQVTLSCSPISGHRSVSWYQQTPGQGLQFLFEYFSETQRNKGNFPGRFSGRQFSNSRSEMNVSTLELGDSALYLCASSLDWDGYTFGSGTRLTVV.

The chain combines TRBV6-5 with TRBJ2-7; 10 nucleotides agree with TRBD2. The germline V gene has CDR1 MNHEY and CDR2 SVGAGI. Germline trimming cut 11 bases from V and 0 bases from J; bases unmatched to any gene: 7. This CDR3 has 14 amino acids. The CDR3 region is CARLGLANSYEQYF. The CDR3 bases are TGTGCCCGACTGGGACTAGCGAACTCCTACGAGCAGTACTTC.

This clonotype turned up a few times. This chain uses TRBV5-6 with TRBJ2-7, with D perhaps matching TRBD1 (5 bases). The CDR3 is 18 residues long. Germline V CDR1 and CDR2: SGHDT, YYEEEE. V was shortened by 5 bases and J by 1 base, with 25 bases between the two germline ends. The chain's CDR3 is CASSPGPGPFFPSYEQYF. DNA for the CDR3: TGTGCCAGCAGTCCCGGCCCAGGGCCGTTTTTTCCGTCCTACGAGCAGTACTTC.

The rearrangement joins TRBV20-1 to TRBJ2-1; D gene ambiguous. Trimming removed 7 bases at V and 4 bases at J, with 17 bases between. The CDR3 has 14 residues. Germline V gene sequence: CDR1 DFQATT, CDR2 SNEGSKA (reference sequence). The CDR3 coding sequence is TGCAGTGTTCATAGAGGCCCGGCATACAATGAGCAGTTCTTC. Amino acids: CSVHRGPAYNEQFF.

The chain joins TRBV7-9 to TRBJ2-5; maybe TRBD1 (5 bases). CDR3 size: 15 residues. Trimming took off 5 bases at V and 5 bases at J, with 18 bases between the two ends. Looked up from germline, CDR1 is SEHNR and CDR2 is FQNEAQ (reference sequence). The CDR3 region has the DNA TGTGCCAGCAGCCCCCAGGACAATCCTCGGGAGACCCAGTACTTC. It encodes CASSPQDNPRETQYF.

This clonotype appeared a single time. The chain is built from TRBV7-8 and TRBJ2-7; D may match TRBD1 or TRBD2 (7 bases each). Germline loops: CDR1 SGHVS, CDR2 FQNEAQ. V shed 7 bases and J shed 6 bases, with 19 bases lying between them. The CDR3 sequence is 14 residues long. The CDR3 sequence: CASTPGTAGPEQYF. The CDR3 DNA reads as TGTGCCAGCACTCCGGGGACAGCGGGGCCCGAGCAGTACTTC.

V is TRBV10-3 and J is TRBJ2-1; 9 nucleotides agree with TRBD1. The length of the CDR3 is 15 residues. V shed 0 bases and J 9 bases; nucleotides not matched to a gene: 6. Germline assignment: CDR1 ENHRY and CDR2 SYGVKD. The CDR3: CAISESGQGEGEQFF. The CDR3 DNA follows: TGTGCCATCAGTGAGTCGGGACAGGGTGAGGGTGAGCAGTTCTTC.

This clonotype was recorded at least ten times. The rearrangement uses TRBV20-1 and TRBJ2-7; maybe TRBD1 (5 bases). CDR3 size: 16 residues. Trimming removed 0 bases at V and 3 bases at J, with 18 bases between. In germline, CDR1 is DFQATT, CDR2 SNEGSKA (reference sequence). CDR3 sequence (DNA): TGCAGTGCTAGAGATCCTGAACAGGTAACCTACTACGAGCAGTACTTC. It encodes CSARDPEQVTYYEQYF.

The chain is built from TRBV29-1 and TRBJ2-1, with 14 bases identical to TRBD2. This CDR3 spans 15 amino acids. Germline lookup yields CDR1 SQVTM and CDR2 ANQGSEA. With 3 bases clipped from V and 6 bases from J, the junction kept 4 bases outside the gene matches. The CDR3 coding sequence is TGCAGCGTTGAGACAGGGACTAGCGGGAGCAATGAGCAGTTCTTC. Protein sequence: CSVETGTSGSNEQFF.

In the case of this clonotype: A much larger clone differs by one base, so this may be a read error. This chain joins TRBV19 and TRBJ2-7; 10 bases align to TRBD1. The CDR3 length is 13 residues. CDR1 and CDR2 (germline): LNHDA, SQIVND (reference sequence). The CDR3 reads CASSATGGYGQYF. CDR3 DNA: TGTGCCAGTAGTGCGACAGGGGGCTACGGGCAGTACTTC. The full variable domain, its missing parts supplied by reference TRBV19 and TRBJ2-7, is DGGITQSPKYLFRKEGQNVTLSCEQNLNHDAMYWYRQDPGQGLRLIYYSQIVNDFQKGDIAEGYSVSREKKESFPLTVTSAQKNPTAFYLCASSATGGYGQYFGPGTRLTVT.

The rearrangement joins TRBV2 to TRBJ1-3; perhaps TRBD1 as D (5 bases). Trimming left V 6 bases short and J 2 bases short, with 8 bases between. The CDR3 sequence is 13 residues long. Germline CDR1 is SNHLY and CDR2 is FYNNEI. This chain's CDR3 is CASSGTPGNTIYF. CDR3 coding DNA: TGTGCCAGCAGCGGGACTCCTGGAAACACCATATATTTT.

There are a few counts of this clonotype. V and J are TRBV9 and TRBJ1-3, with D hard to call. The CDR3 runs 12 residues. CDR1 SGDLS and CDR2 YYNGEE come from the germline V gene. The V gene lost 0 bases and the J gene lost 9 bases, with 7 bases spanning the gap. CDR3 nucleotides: TGTGCCAGCAGCGTAGGTCAAGGCACCATATATTTT. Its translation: CASSVGQGTIYF.

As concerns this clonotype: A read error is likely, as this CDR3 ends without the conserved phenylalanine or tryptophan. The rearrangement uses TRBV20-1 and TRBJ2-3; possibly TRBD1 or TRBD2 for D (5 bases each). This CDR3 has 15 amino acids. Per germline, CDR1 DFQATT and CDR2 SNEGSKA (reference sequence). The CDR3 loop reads CGASLPRGGTDAQYY. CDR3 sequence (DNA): TGCGGTGCTAGCCTGCCAAGGGGTGGCACAGATGCGCAGTATTAT.

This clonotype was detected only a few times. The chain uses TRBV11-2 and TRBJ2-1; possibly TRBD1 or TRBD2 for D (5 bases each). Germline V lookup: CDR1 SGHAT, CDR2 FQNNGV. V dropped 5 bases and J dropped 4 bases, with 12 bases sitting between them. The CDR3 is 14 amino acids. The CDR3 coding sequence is TGTGCCAGCAGCCCCAGGGACCCTTACAATGAGCAGTTCTTC. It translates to CASSPRDPYNEQFF.

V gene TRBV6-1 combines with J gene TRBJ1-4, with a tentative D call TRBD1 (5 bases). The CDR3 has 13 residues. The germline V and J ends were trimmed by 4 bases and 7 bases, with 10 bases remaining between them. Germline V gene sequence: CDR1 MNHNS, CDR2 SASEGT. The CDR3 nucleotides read TGTGCCAGCAGTGGAGGGGAGAGTGAAAAACTGTTTTTT. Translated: CASSGGESEKLFF.

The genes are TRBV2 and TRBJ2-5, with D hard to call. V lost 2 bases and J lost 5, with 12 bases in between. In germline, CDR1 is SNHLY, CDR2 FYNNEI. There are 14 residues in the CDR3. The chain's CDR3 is CASSERSPGETQYF. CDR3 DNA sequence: TGTGCCAGCAGTGAACGGTCTCCTGGGGAGACCCAGTACTTC.

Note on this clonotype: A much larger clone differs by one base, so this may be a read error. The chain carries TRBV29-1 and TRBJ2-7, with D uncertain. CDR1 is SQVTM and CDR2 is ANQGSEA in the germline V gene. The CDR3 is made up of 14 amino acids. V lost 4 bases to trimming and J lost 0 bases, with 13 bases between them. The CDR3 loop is CSVAEGSSSYEQYF. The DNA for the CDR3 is TGCAGCGTTGCTGAAGGGTCCTCCTCCTACGAGCAGTACTTC.

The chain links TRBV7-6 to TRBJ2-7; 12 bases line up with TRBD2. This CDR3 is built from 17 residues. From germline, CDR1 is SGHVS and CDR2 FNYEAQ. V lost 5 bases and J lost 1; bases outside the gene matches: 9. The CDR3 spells CASSLQPTSGSSYEQYF. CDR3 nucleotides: TGTGCCAGCAGCCTACAACCGACTAGCGGGAGTTCCTACGAGCAGTACTTC.

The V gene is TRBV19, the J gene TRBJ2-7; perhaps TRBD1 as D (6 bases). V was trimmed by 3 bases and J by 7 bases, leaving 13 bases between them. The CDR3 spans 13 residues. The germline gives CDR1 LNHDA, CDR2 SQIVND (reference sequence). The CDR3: CASSIPGEWEQYF. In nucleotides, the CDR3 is TGTGCCAGTAGTATCCCAGGGGAGTGGGAGCAGTACTTC.